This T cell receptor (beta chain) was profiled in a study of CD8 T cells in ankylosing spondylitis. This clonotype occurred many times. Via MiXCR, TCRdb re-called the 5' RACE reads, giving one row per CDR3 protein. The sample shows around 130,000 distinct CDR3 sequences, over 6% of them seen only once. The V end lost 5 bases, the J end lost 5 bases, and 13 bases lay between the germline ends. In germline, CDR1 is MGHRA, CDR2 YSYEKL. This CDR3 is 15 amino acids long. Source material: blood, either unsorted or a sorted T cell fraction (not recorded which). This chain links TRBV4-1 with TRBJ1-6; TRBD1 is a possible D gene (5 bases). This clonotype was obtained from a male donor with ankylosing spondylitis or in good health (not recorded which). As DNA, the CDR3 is TGCGCCAGCAGCACTAGGGGATTCGATAATTCACCCCTCCACTTT. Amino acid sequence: CASSTRGFDNSPLHF.